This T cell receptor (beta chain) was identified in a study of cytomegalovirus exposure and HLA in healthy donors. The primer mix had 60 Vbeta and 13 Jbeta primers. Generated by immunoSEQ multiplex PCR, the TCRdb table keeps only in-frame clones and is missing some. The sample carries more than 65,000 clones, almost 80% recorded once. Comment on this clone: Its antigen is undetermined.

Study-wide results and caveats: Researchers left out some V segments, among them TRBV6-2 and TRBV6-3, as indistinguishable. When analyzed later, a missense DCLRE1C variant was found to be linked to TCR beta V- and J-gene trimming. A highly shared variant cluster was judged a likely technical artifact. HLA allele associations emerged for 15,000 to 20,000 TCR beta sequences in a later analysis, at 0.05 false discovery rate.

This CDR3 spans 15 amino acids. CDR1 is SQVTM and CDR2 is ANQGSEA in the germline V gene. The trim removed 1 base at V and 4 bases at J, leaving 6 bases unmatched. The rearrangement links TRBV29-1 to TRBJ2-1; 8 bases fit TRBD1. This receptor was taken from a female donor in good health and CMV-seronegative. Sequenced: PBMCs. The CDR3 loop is CSVEGTGSGYNEQFF. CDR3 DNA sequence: TGCAGCGTTGAAGGGACAGGGAGCGGGTACAATGAGCAGTTCTTC.